This TCR beta chain appears in the sequencing data of a study of cytotoxic CD8 clonotypes in ibrutinib-treated CLL. Broader study findings: Sustained-remission and progressing patients diverged in sampling times. Baseline levels of clonality went above those of age-matched healthy donors and moved with circulating CD8+ T-cell counts. At progression, clonality fell back toward baseline after rising at ibrutinib response. Contraction or stability on treatment was seen for public clonotypes, which were uncommon.

Trimming left V 5 bases short and J 7 bases short, with 15 bases between. This CDR3 comprises 13 residues. CDR1 SGHTA and CDR2 FQGTGA come from the germline V gene. In regard to this clone: Antigen unknown.

Some clones are missing from TCRdb's copy, which holds only in-frame ones; the method was immunoSEQ multiplex PCR. The sample has about 160,000 clones, about 80% seen once. Sample: PBMCs, taken after 12 months of ibrutinib treatment. The sequence was collected from a human donor with chronic lymphocytic leukemia. This sequence joins TRBV7-3 and TRBJ2-7, with D unresolved. In nucleotides, the CDR3 is TGTGCCAGCAGCGCTCGAGGAGCTGGGGAGCAGTACTTC. It specifies CASSARGAGEQYF.